This TCR beta chain originates from a study of beta chain features in type 1 diabetes. The table lists this clone with a few counts. Its antigen remains unidentified. The isolated RNA, all of it, was reverse transcribed, so expressed TCRB transcripts were what got sequenced. Repertoires were generated with immunoSEQ multiplex PCR, while TCRdb's copy carries only in-frame clones and drops some. The sample holds about 160,000 clones, roughly 9% seen once. Study results and limitations: PCR might preferentially amplify shorter templates, equally in patients and controls.

V lost 4 bases, J lost 5 bases, and 19 bases lay in between. CDR1 SGHKS and CDR2 YYEKEE come from the germline V gene (reference sequence). This CDR3 contains 15 residues. The clonotype comes from a young woman in good health. The material sequenced was central memory CD4+ T cells from blood. This sequence joins TRBV5-5 and TRBJ2-7; a weak D match, TRBD1 (6 bases). The CDR3 region is CASSLGTPGWDEQYF. The DNA for the CDR3 is TGTGCCAGCAGCCTGGGGACACCCGGATGGGACGAGCAGTACTTC.